These 2 T cell receptor beta chains share one sample of origin, sequenced in a study of regulatory T cells in long-lasting Graves disease. Time point in this sample: newly diagnosed GD, antithyroid drugs for less than 3 months. After RNA was extracted from PBMCs, the TCR library was made from it. HTBI primers from iRepertoire and Arm-PCR of CDR3 regions yielded the TCR beta libraries. TCRdb redid the calling of the multiplex PCR reads with MiXCR, one entry per CDR3 protein. Seen here are roughly 420,000 distinct CDR3 sequences, roughly 15% observed once, and the top ten hold about a fifth. The input for sequencing was peripheral blood mononuclear cells (PBMCs), taken at new diagnosis, from a patient treated with antithyroid drugs. Every receptor here comes from a female donor with Graves disease.

The rearrangement links TRBV4-2 to TRBJ2-5; the match to TRBD2 covers 9 bases. V shed 3 bases, J shed 5 bases, and the junction held 13 bases outside the gene matches. From germline, CDR1 is LGHNA and CDR2 YNFKEQ. This CDR3 spans 17 amino acids. The CDR3 DNA sequence: TGTGCCAGCAGCCACGATGAGACTAGCGGAAGCCGGGAGACCCAGTACTTC. Residues: CASSHDETSGSRETQYF.

Ten or more counts support this clonotype. The V gene is TRBV7-2, the J gene TRBJ2-6, with unresolved D. This CDR3 has 19 residues. The ends were cut back, 3 bases at V and 5 bases at J, with 23 bases in the middle. Germline V gene lookup returns CDR1 SGHTA and CDR2 FQGNSA. CDR3 nucleotide sequence: TGTGCCAGCAGCTTTGGGATGGCGCGCTCACTCGCTTGGGCCAACGTCCTGACTTTC. Translation: CASSFGMARSLAWANVLTF. Variable domain in full (rest from reference TRBV7-2 and TRBJ2-6): GAGVSQSPSNKVTEKGKDVELRCDPISGHTALYWYRQSLGQGLEFLIYFQGNSAPDKSGLPSDRFSAERTGGSVSTLTIQRTQQEDSAVYLCASSFGMARSLAWANVLTFGAGSRLTVL.